Sequencing of this T cell receptor (beta chain) was carried out in a study of identical twins listed by TCRdb under 2016. About the full investigation: TCR alpha and beta repertoires from monozygotic twins, unrelated adults of various ages and cord blood were deep-sequenced to test whether fetal clonotypes persist. To rule out contamination, the twin experiments were replicated at different times with different library preparation protocols. Overall results and qualifications from the work: Excess twin sharing in beta out-of-frame sequences was weaker because fewer shared sequences lowered the signal-to-noise ratio. Because the same donors could not be followed over many years, the conclusions relied on cross-sectional statistical analysis. Compared with coincidental sharing between unrelated individuals, out-of-frame TCR alpha sequences shared between twins showed an excess of sequences with low generation probability. Fewer insertions were carried by abundant cord blood beta clonotypes, a similar but weaker trend appeared in young adult naive repertoires, and no such trend appeared in memory repertoires. Zero-insertion analyses could be partly confounded by invariant T cells such as MAIT and iNKT, though diverse VJ usage argued against such confounding for most clonotypes. In monozygotic twins, out-of-frame TCR alpha sharing was systematically underestimated by recombination models, although the models agreed with sharing between unrelated individuals.

Note on this clonotype: Its binding antigen is unknown. There are no base qualities to consult, and no much larger clone falls within one base.

The protocol used for the library was 5' RACE. The reads were generated on an Illumina HiSeq 2000. A universal primer binding site was introduced by template switching, and a unique molecular identifier was present in the final cDNA, enabling accurate counting of TCR cDNA molecules. Specific primers in the conserved constant-segment region were used to synthesize first-strand cDNA for the TCR alpha and beta chains. Each cDNA library was double barcoded, with a SMART-Mk sample barcode plus Illumina barcodes, to control for contamination. TruSeq adapter sequences along with Illumina sample barcodes were introduced in two successive PCR steps. TCR alpha and beta cDNA libraries were sequenced on the Illumina HiSeq platform with custom primers. The authors' pipeline ran thus. MiGEC processed the raw reads to extract unique molecular identifiers, while MiXCR was used to determine the CDR3 positions. For each individual, recombination models were inferred using an EM algorithm with the repgenHMM and IGoR tools. Shared clonotype analysis was performed with the tcR package in R, normalizing sharing by the product of cloneset sizes. To study raw recombination without the effects of thymic and clonal selection, out-of-frame nonproductive sequences were analyzed. The public reads were run again by TCRdb, first through fastp at Q25 and then through MiXCR, and only productive beta chains were kept. Under each unique CDR3 protein, matching rows form one entry showing the most common genes and DNA. TCRdb assigned the V and J calls; the authors' analysis was not used. For this sample there are more than 650,000 distinct CDR3 sequences; around 6% appear just once. About 1.8% of the sample rests with the top ten.

All donors were healthy Caucasians. Three unrelated non-twin adults were also sequenced: a male aged 18 to 30, a male aged 50 to 60 and a female aged 50 to 60. Miltenyi CD45RO+ enrichment and human naive T-cell isolation kits were used to isolate memory (CD45RO+) and naive T cells from PBMC. For CDR1 and CDR2, the germline V gene (reference sequence) lists DFQATT and SNEGSKA. Germline trimming: 5 bases from V, 5 bases from J; junction bases outside gene matches: 12. Measured from the cysteine to the phenylalanine, the CDR3 is 15 residues long. The entry retains the CDR3 DNA only, 45 bases that are in frame from base 1.

The sequenced sample consisted of naive T cells sorted from blood. In the paper's terms, the cell subset or site label means: cells isolated with a human naive T-cell isolation kit. The V and J segments used are TRBV20-1 and TRBJ2-7; 10 nucleotides in the junction match TRBD1. The TCR comes from a man aged 18 to 29 in good health. The CDR3 sequence is CSALGRTGGRNEQYF. The base sequence is TGCAGTGCTCTAGGGCGGACAGGGGGTCGCAACGAGCAGTACTTC.